What follows are 2 T cell receptor beta chains derived from one specimen sequenced in a study of T cell responses to AZD1222 COVID-19 vaccine. The data were produced by immunoSEQ multiplex PCR, yet TCRdb's version contains in-frame clones alone and is incomplete. The sample has 95,000 to 100,000 clones; 86% are singletons. Here the sequenced sample was peripheral blood, taken on day 0 of AZD1222 vaccination. All receptors derive from an adult in good health.

The chain couples TRBV29-1 to TRBJ2-5, with 8 positions matching TRBD1. Germline CDR1 is SQVTM and CDR2 is ANQGSEA. This CDR3 comprises 13 residues. The ends lost 6 bases at V and 7 bases at J; junction bases unmatched: 10. CDR3 DNA: TGCAGCGTGGTAGGACAGGGAGGAGGGACCCAGTACTTC. Amino acids: CSVVGQGGGTQYF.

The chain uses TRBV3-1 (or the pseudogene TRBV3-2) and TRBJ2-4; TRBD2 agrees at 13 bases. The CDR3 totals 18 residues. CDR1 and CDR2 (germline): LGHDT, YNNKEL (reference sequence). Trimming at V came to 2 bases and at J to 5 bases, leaving 9 bases not matched to a gene. CDR3 in amino acids: CASSQRRGTSGTENIQYF. The CDR3 DNA follows: TGTGCCAGCAGCCAAAGACGAGGGACTAGCGGGACCGAAAACATTCAGTACTTC.